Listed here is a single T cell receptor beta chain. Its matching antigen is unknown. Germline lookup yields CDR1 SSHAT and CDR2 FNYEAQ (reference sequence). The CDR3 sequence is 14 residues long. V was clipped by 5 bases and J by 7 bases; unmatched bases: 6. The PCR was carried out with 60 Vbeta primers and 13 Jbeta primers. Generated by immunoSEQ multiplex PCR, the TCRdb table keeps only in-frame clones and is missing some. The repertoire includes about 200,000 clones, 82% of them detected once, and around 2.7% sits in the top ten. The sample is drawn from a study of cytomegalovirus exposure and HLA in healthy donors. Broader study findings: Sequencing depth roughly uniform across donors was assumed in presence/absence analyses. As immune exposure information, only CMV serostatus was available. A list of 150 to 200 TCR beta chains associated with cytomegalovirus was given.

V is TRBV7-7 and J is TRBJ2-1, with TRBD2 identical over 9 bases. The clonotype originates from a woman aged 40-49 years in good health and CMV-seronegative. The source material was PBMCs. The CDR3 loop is CASSQSTSGNEQFF. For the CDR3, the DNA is TGTGCCAGCAGCCAATCGACTAGCGGAAATGAGCAGTTCTTC.